This is a list of T cell receptor beta chains from one sample in a study of Ad26.COV2.S vaccination and SARS-CoV-2 variants. The assay was immunoSEQ multiplex PCR, and TCRdb's table has in-frame clones only and misses some. The data show 350,000 to 450,000 clones, around 82% seen once. This specimen was peripheral blood, taken in a trial of Ad26.COV2.S vaccine versus placebo. Receptor source: a person aged 18-65 years who received the Ad26.COV2.S COVID-19 vaccine or a placebo. The CDR3 runs from the conserved cysteine through the conserved F or W. D genes are given only for firm matches. Rows may omit the clone size; those that give it use once, few, many or a size class.

j_gene	v_gene	d_gene	abundance	CDR3nt	CDR3aa
TRBJ1-1	TRBV30	.	.	TGTGCCTGGAGTGTACTGGGGGGTACTGAAGCTTTCTTT	CAWSVLGGTEAFF
TRBJ1-3	TRBV29-1	TRBD1	.	TGCAGCGTTCGAATGGGGACAGGGGATATCGGAAACACCATATATTTT	CSVRMGTGDIGNTIYF
TRBJ2-7	TRBV7-8	TRBD1	few	TGTGCCAGCAGCTTCAACAGGGGGCGCAACGAGCAGTACTTC	CASSFNRGRNEQYF
TRBJ2-3	TRBV3-1/TRBV3-2	.	.	TGTGCCAGCAGCCAAGGAGTGGGGGCGCAGTATTTT	CASSQGVGAQYF
TRBJ1-1	TRBV10-2	.	.	TGCGCCAGCAGTGATAGGGCTGAAGCTTTCTTT	CASSDRAEAFF
TRBJ1-4	TRBV18	.	.	TGTGCCAGCTCACCACAGGCAACTAATGAAAAACTGTTTTTT	CASSPQATNEKLFF
TRBJ2-3	TRBV19	TRBD2	.	TGTGCCAGTAGTAACGAGCGGGCTAGCGGGGGGTCTCTTAATACGCAGTATTTT	CASSNERASGGSLNTQYF
TRBJ1-2	TRBV18	.	.	TGTGCCAGCTCACCACCGGGCCTACAGGACTATGGCTACACCTTC	CASSPPGLQDYGYTF
TRBJ2-7	TRBV7-3	TRBD1	few	TGTGCCAGCAGTTCCGGGACAGGGCCCTACGAGCAGTACTTC	CASSSGTGPYEQYF
TRBJ2-1	TRBV14	.	.	TGTGCCAGCGCTTTACCCGGGACATTTAACAATGAGCAGTTCTTC	CASALPGTFNNEQFF
TRBJ1-1	TRBV19	.	.	TGTGCCAGCACCTTCGGTCCCATGAACACTGAAGCTTTCTTT	CASTFGPMNTEAFF
TRBJ1-1	TRBV6-5	.	.	TGTGCCAGCAGCCTCTCCCGAGCGAACACTGAAGCTTTCTTT	CASSLSRANTEAFF
TRBJ2-1	TRBV7-2	.	.	TGTGCCAGCAGCTTAATTAATGAGCAGTTCTTC	CASSLINEQFF
TRBJ2-3	TRBV7-7	.	.	TGTGCCAGCAGCTTAGGCAGGGGCACTAGCACAGATACGCAGTATTTT	CASSLGRGTSTDTQYF
TRBJ1-5	TRBV19	.	few	TGTGCCAGTAAGGGACAGCCCCAGCATTTT	CASKGQPQHF
TRBJ2-2	TRBV9	TRBD2	once	TGTGCCAGCAGCGTAGGAGCGGGAGGGGGGCCCGGGGAGCTGTTTTTT	CASSVGAGGGPGELFF
TRBJ1-4	TRBV9	.	.	TGTGCCAGCAGCGTAGGCAGCAGTAATGAAAAACTGTTTTTT	CASSVGSSNEKLFF
TRBJ2-5	TRBV5-1	.	.	TGCGCCAGCAGCTTGCCCACTGGCCTGGGGACCCAGTACTTC	CASSLPTGLGTQYF
TRBJ2-1	TRBV29-1	.	.	TGCAGCGTTGAATCAGCGGAGAACTACAATGAGCAGTTCTTC	CSVESAENYNEQFF
TRBJ1-1	TRBV15	.	.	TGTGCCACCAGCGAGGGAACTTTAGGGAGGCCTGAAGCTTTCTTT	CATSEGTLGRPEAFF
TRBJ1-5	TRBV10-3	.	.	TGTGCCATCAGCGCACAGGAGGAGGGGCCCCAGCATTTT	CAISAQEEGPQHF
TRBJ1-5	TRBV30	.	.	TGTGCCTGGGGACCCGGGACGGGGGATCAGCCCCAGCATTTT	CAWGPGTGDQPQHF
TRBJ2-4	TRBV4-1	.	.	TGCGCCAGCAGCCAAAGGGGGCTAACTAGCGGAAGGGACATTCAGTACTTC	CASSQRGLTSGRDIQYF